The T cell receptor (beta chain) under discussion was sequenced for a study of radiotherapy plus CTLA-4 blockade in lung cancer. This clone was recorded once. V lost 3 bases, J lost 3 bases, and 1 base stayed unmatched. The V gene's germline CDR1 is MGHDK and CDR2 SYGVNS. The CDR3 contains 14 residues. Some clones are missing from TCRdb's copy, which holds only in-frame ones; the method was immunoSEQ multiplex PCR. The sample consists of some 32,000 clones, 81% of them appearing once. The specimen was peripheral blood, collected from a patient treated with radiotherapy plus ipilimumab. The J gene is TRBJ2-2, the V gene TRBV25-1, with TRBD1 matching over 7 bases. This TCR was recovered from a human donor with non-small cell lung cancer that progressed on radiotherapy plus ipilimumab. As DNA, the CDR3 is TGTGCCAGCAGTGATACAGGGGACACCGGGGAGCTGTTTTTT. Amino acids: CASSDTGDTGELFF.